A selection of T cell receptor beta chains follows, all from one sample in a study of cytomegalovirus exposure and HLA in healthy donors. The table came from immunoSEQ multiplex PCR; TCRdb's copy has only in-frame clones and leaves some out. The data show over 200,000 clones, less than 95% seen once. Source material: PBMCs. The receptor source for this set is a woman aged 30 to 39 in good health and CMV-seronegative. Both conserved end residues are part of each CDR3. Each record gives: D gene, clone size, V gene, J gene, CDR3 DNA, CDR3 protein. The D gene is left open where the match is weak. Size is omitted from some rows. Given values are once, few, many or a class for expanded clones.

d_call: -
clone_size: -
v_call: TRBV27
j_call: TRBJ2-5
cdr3_nt: TGTGCCAGCAGTTCCCACGGGCAAGAGACCCAGTACTTC
cdr3_aa: CASSSHGQETQYF

d_call: TRBD2
clone_size: -
v_call: TRBV15
j_call: TRBJ2-3
cdr3_nt: TGTGCCACCAGCAGATCCAGACTAGCGACCTACACAGATACGCAGTATTTT
cdr3_aa: CATSRSRLATYTDTQYF

d_call: TRBD1
clone_size: -
v_call: TRBV29-1
j_call: TRBJ2-7
cdr3_nt: TGCAGCGTAAGACCGGGACAGCCTTCCTACGAGCAGTACTTC
cdr3_aa: CSVRPGQPSYEQYF

d_call: -
clone_size: few
v_call: TRBV2
j_call: TRBJ2-5
cdr3_nt: TGTGCCAGCACTTACATCAGAGGAGAGACCCAGTACTTC
cdr3_aa: CASTYIRGETQYF

d_call: -
clone_size: -
v_call: TRBV9
j_call: TRBJ2-2
cdr3_nt: TGTGCCAGCAGCGTAGGGGGAAAAGGGGAGCTGTTTTTT
cdr3_aa: CASSVGGKGELFF

d_call: -
clone_size: -
v_call: TRBV18
j_call: TRBJ2-1
cdr3_nt: TGTGCCAGCTCACAGGGGAATGAGCAGTTCTTC
cdr3_aa: CASSQGNEQFF

d_call: TRBD2
clone_size: -
v_call: TRBV7-8
j_call: TRBJ2-7
cdr3_nt: TGTGCCAGCACCCCGGGACTAGCGGGAGAGCAGTACTTC
cdr3_aa: CASTPGLAGEQYF

d_call: -
clone_size: -
v_call: TRBV6-1
j_call: TRBJ1-1
cdr3_nt: TGTGCCAGCAGCGGAGTACTGAACACTGAAGCTTTCTTT
cdr3_aa: CASSGVLNTEAFF

d_call: -
clone_size: -
v_call: TRBV4-2
j_call: TRBJ2-1
cdr3_nt: TGTGCCAGCAGCAACCGACCGGACAGCGACAATGAGCAGTTCTTC
cdr3_aa: CASSNRPDSDNEQFF

d_call: -
clone_size: -
v_call: TRBV18
j_call: TRBJ1-1
cdr3_nt: TGTGCCAGCTCACCAAAAAAGAACACTGAAGCTTTCTTT
cdr3_aa: CASSPKKNTEAFF

d_call: -
clone_size: -
v_call: TRBV29-1
j_call: TRBJ2-7
cdr3_nt: TGCAGCGTTGAAGTGACAAGGTCCTACGAGCAGTACTTC
cdr3_aa: CSVEVTRSYEQYF

d_call: -
clone_size: -
v_call: TRBV28
j_call: TRBJ1-4
cdr3_nt: TGTGCCAGCAGTCGGCCAACTAATGAAAAACTGTTTTTT
cdr3_aa: CASSRPTNEKLFF

d_call: TRBD1
clone_size: -
v_call: TRBV6-4
j_call: TRBJ2-5
cdr3_nt: TGTGCCAGCAGTGGAGACAGGGGAGAGACCCAGTACTTC
cdr3_aa: CASSGDRGETQYF

d_call: -
clone_size: -
v_call: TRBV19
j_call: TRBJ2-3
cdr3_nt: TGTGCCAGTAGTATGGAAACTTATACGCAGTATTTT
cdr3_aa: CASSMETYTQYF

d_call: TRBD2
clone_size: -
v_call: TRBV6-6
j_call: TRBJ2-1
cdr3_nt: TGTGCCACACTTGGACTAGCGTTTAATGAGCAGTTCTTC
cdr3_aa: CATLGLAFNEQFF

d_call: -
clone_size: -
v_call: TRBV27
j_call: TRBJ2-7
cdr3_nt: TGTGCCAGCAGAAACGGTCCTAGCGTGGCCTACGAGCAGTACTTC
cdr3_aa: CASRNGPSVAYEQYF